This entry lists 24 T cell receptor beta chains sequenced from one sample in a study of blood T cell repertoires in COVID-19. Sequenced by immunoSEQ multiplex PCR; TCRdb stores in-frame clones only, minus some. Of about 200,000 clones in the sample, roughly four fifths were seen once. Sample: peripheral blood. The receptors were gathered from a woman between 40 and 50 years old with acute or convalescent COVID-19.

J is TRBJ2-7 and V is TRBV4-2; tentatively, D is TRBD2 (6 bases). V was pared by 6 bases and J by 4 bases, with 16 bases between. Germline CDR1 is LGHNA and CDR2 is YNFKEQ. The CDR3 has 14 residues. The CDR3 is CASSVSSAPYEQYF. CDR3 DNA: TGTGCCAGCAGTGTATCTAGCGCGCCGTACGAGCAGTACTTC.

This clone came up a few times. The V call is TRBV2, the J call TRBJ2-1, with 10 positions matching TRBD1. V shed 6 bases, J shed 5 bases, and the junction held 7 bases outside the gene matches. Germline loops: CDR1 SNHLY, CDR2 FYNNEI. The CDR3 loop spans 15 amino acids. The CDR3 sequence: CASRVRQGANNEQFF. The CDR3 bases are TGTGCCAGCAGGGTTAGACAGGGGGCGAACAATGAGCAGTTCTTC.

CDR3 DNA sequence: TGTGCCTGGAGAGCGGGGGACCTCTACAATGAGCAGTTCTTC. It is translated as CAWRAGDLYNEQFF. The genes are TRBV30 and TRBJ2-1; 8 positions agree with TRBD2. The CDR3 runs to 14 residues. The germline gives CDR1 GTSNPN, CDR2 SVGIG (reference sequence). V gave up 3 bases and J gave up 3 bases; unmatched junction bases: 4.

The chain combines TRBV19 with TRBJ2-7; 7 nucleotides line up with TRBD2. Trimming removed 3 bases from V and 0 bases from J; junction bases left unmatched: 8. The CDR3 consists of 16 residues. CDR1 is LNHDA and CDR2 is SQIVND in the germline V gene (reference sequence). The CDR3: CASSIRRGSFSYEQYF. CDR3 DNA: TGTGCCAGTAGTATCCGGCGGGGGTCGTTCTCCTACGAGCAGTACTTC.

The CDR3 coding sequence is TGTGCCAGCAGCTTGGGACTGAGTTACTCCTACGAGCAGTACTTC. This sequence encodes CASSLGLSYSYEQYF. The chain joins TRBV5-6 to TRBJ2-7; no reliable D call. Trimming shortened V by 0 bases and J by 0 bases, and 10 bases separated the two germline ends. This CDR3 has 15 amino acids. The germline gives CDR1 SGHDT, CDR2 YYEEEE.

At least ten counts were recorded for this clone. The V call is TRBV19, the J call TRBJ1-2; maybe TRBD1 (5 bases). The V end was cut by 9 bases, the J end by 5 bases, with 19 bases between. Germline CDR1 LNHDA, CDR2 SQIVND (reference sequence). This CDR3 comprises 14 residues. The CDR3 sequence is CASSAGGGSYGYTF. As DNA, the CDR3 is TGTGCCAGCTCAGCGGGTGGGGGATCATATGGCTACACCTTC.

V and J are TRBV21-1 and TRBJ2-1; the table's D gene call, TRBD1, was not cross checked with the DNA. TRBV21-1 is flagged as a pseudogene. The length of the CDR3 is 15 residues. CDR3 nucleotide sequence: TGTGCCAGCAGCCCCCGACAGGATACTTACAATGAGCAGTTCTTC. This gives the protein CASSPRQDTYNEQFF.

The chain has TRBV18 and TRBJ1-1, with D hard to call. The CDR3 extends over 14 amino acids. CDR1 and CDR2 (germline): KGHSH, LQKENI. Trimming took off 5 bases at V and 0 bases at J, with 10 bases between the two ends. Here the CDR3 reads CASSNFGMNTEAFF. CDR3 sequence (DNA): TGTGCCAGCTCAAATTTCGGGATGAACACTGAAGCTTTCTTT.

The V call is TRBV7-8, the J call TRBJ2-2; weak D call: TRBD1 (6 bases). This CDR3 contains 17 residues. Trimming pared 6 bases from V and 1 base from J, leaving 18 bases between. Germline loops: CDR1 SGHVS, CDR2 FQNEAQ. The CDR3 coding sequence is TGTGCCAGCAGACAGGAGCTCACAGGGCGGAACACCGGGGAGCTGTTTTTT. Protein: CASRQELTGRNTGELFF.

The chain has TRBV5-8 and TRBJ1-5; no clear D gene. The CDR3 is 15 residues long. V was trimmed by 0 bases and J by 4 bases, leaving 11 bases between them. Germline V gene sequence: CDR1 SGHTS, CDR2 YDEGEE. DNA for the CDR3: TGTGCCAGCAGCTTGGTCGGGAGTGGGAATCAGCCCCAGCATTTT. Amino acid sequence: CASSLVGSGNQPQHF.

This clone was counted a few times. The chain joins TRBV12-3 or TRBV12-4 to TRBJ1-4; the D is unclear. V was trimmed by 5 bases and J by 4 bases, leaving 8 bases between them. This CDR3 contains 13 residues. The CDR3 DNA reads as TGTGCCAGCAGTGTCCTTTTTAATGAAAAACTGTTTTTT. It codes for CASSVLFNEKLFF.

V gene TRBV3-1 (or the pseudogene TRBV3-2) combines with J gene TRBJ1-1; unclear D gene. Germline CDR1 reads LGHDT; CDR2 reads YNNKEL (reference sequence). This CDR3 spans 14 amino acids. The V end was cut by 3 bases, the J end by 1 base, with 9 bases between. Here the CDR3 reads CASSHGGPNTEAFF. CDR3 DNA sequence: TGTGCCAGCAGCCATGGCGGTCCGAACACTGAAGCTTTCTTT.

The CDR3 sequence is CASSLAFGSYEQYF. CDR3 DNA: TGCGCCAGCAGCTTGGCTTTCGGGTCCTACGAGCAGTACTTC. The chain combines TRBV5-1 with TRBJ2-7, with D uncertain. CDR1 is SGHRS, CDR2 YFSETQ, per germline. Deletions cut 0 bases from V and 1 base from J, with 8 bases between. The CDR3 runs to 14 residues.

The chain employs TRBV4-1 and TRBJ1-1, with a weak D call TRBD1 (6 bases). The ends were cut back, 3 bases at V and 5 bases at J, with 13 bases in the middle. From germline, CDR1 is MGHRA and CDR2 YSYEKL. The CDR3 is 14 amino acids. CDR3 sequence reads: CASSQVGAGTEAFF. CDR3 DNA: TGCGCCAGCAGCCAGGTGGGGGCAGGTACTGAAGCTTTCTTT.

Points on this clone: In the same sample, other DNA sequences code for this CDR3. The rearrangement joins TRBV18 to TRBJ2-7; 11 nucleotides match TRBD1. The V and J ends lost 2 bases and 4 bases, in that order; junction bases with no gene match: 1. The CDR3 covers 14 residues. Germline loops: CDR1 KGHSH, CDR2 LQKENI. The CDR3 is CASSPGTGGYEQYF. The CDR3 coding sequence is TGTGCCAGCTCACCAGGGACAGGGGGGTACGAGCAGTACTTC.

The chain employs TRBV24-1 and TRBJ1-4; 9 bases match TRBD1. The CDR3 runs to 16 residues. CDR1 and CDR2 from the germline V gene are KGHDR and SFDVKD. Unmatched junction bases numbered 8, after V lost 3 bases and J lost 7 bases. CDR3 in amino acids: CATSDPSRQGGEKLFF. Here the CDR3 DNA reads TGTGCCACCAGTGATCCTTCTCGACAGGGGGGTGAAAAACTGTTTTTT.

The CDR3 DNA follows: TGCGCCAGCAGTAGGGGGTTTGGCTATGGCTACACCTTC. Its translation is CASSRGFGYGYTF. This rearrangement joins TRBV10-2 to TRBJ1-2, with D possibly TRBD1 on 6 matching bases. CDR1 and CDR2 (germline): WSHSY, SAAADI. The CDR3 consists of 13 residues. With 5 bases removed from V and 4 bases from J, the gap between germline ends came to 11 bases.

The rearrangement uses TRBV10-1 and TRBJ2-5; 9 positions match TRBD2. V dropped 1 base and J dropped 1; count of bases not matched to a gene: 7. The germline V gene has CDR1 WNHNN and CDR2 SYGVQD (reference sequence). CDR3 size: 17 residues. The CDR3 here is CASSEFLAGILQETQYF. The CDR3 DNA sequence: TGCGCCAGCAGTGAGTTTCTAGCGGGGATTCTCCAAGAGACCCAGTACTTC.

This rearrangement joins TRBV24-1 to TRBJ2-3, with D perhaps TRBD2 (6 bases). CDR1 is KGHDR, CDR2 SFDVKD, per germline. V was clipped by 3 bases and J by 5 bases, with 20 bases between them. The CDR3 is 17 residues long. CDR3 sequence reads: CATSDTAGSGTRDTQYF. In DNA, the CDR3 is TGTGCCACCAGTGATACCGCGGGATCGGGAACACGAGATACGCAGTATTTT.

This chain links TRBV7-8 with TRBJ1-1; D gene unclear. The CDR3 covers 14 residues. V gave up 0 bases and J gave up 6 bases, with 11 bases separating them. Germline V gene lookup returns CDR1 SGHVS and CDR2 FQNEAQ. The CDR3 DNA follows: TGTGCCAGCAGCTTAGCCATCAGTCAGGCTGAAGCTTTCTTT. This codes for CASSLAISQAEAFF.

The rearrangement joins TRBV21-1 to TRBJ2-4; the table calls TRBD2, which could not be checked here. TRBV21-1 is deemed a pseudogene. CDR3 length: 15 residues. The CDR3 is CASRNSRVGKNIQYF. The DNA for the CDR3 is TGTGCCAGCAGGAACTCGCGGGTGGGGAAAAACATTCAGTACTTC.

This rearrangement joins TRBV12-5 to TRBJ2-1, with 8 bases that match TRBD2. The trim removed 3 bases at V and 9 bases at J, leaving 1 base unmatched. CDR1 is LGHNT and CDR2 is FRNRAP in the germline V gene. The CDR3 sequence is 12 residues long. The CDR3 coding sequence is TGTGCTAGTGGTTTTGCGGGAGGTGAGCAGTTCTTC. Translated, it gives CASGFAGGEQFF. Looking up the rest from reference TRBV12-5 and TRBJ2-1 gives the full variable domain: DARVTQTPRHKVTEMGQEVTMRCQPILGHNTVFWYRQTMMQGLELLAYFRNRAPLDDSGMPKDRFSAEMPDATLATLKIQPSEPRDSAVYFCASGFAGGEQFFGPGTRLTVL.

This rearrangement joins TRBV29-1 to TRBJ1-3; D might be TRBD1 (6 bases). Germline V gene data show CDR1 as SQVTM and CDR2 as ANQGSEA. The CDR3 is 14 amino acids. The V end was cut by 7 bases, the J end by 0 bases, with 13 bases between. The CDR3, as DNA: TGCAGCGCCTGGGACACTTTCTCTGGAAACACCATATATTTT. Amino acids: CSAWDTFSGNTIYF.

The rearrangement joins TRBV30 to TRBJ1-1, with unresolved D. The CDR3 contains 13 residues. Germline assignment: CDR1 GTSNPN and CDR2 SVGIG (reference sequence). Trimming left V 0 bases short and J 0 bases short, with 5 bases between. The CDR3 DNA sequence: TGTGCCTGGAGTGTGGCCATGAACACTGAAGCTTTCTTT. It yields the protein CAWSVAMNTEAFF.